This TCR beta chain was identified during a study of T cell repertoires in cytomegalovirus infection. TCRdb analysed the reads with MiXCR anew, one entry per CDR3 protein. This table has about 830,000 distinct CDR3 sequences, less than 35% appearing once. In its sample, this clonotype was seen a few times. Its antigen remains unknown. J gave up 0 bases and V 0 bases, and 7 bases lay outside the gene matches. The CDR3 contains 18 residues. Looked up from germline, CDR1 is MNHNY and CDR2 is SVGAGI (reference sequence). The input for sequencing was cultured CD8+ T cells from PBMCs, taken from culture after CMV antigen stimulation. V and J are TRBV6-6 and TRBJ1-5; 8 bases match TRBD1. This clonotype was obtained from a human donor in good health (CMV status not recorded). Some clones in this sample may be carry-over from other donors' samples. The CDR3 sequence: CASSYSKDRGHSNQPQHF. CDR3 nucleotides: TGTGCCAGCAGTTACTCAAAAGACAGGGGCCATAGCAATCAGCCCCAGCATTTT.